This T cell receptor beta chain was found in a study of T-cell memory formation after mild COVID-19. At the level of the study: Clustering of TCRs was largely donor specific.

This clonotype was observed a few times. Antigen unknown. Regarding the study as a whole: Later expanders leaned CD4+, whereas day 15 to 85 contracting clones were balanced CD4/CD8.

Per germline, CDR1 PRHDT and CDR2 FYEKMQ (reference sequence). The CDR3 spans 14 residues. V lost 4 bases and J 0 bases, leaving 8 bases between the germline ends. 5'RACE with constant-segment primers built TCRalpha and TCRbeta cDNA libraries with UMIs. TCRdb recomputed calls from the 5' RACE reads with MiXCR, one row per CDR3 protein. The table lists approximately 350,000 distinct CDR3 sequences, approximately 29% of them singletons. The V gene is TRBV13, the J gene TRBJ2-3; D may be TRBD1 (5 bases). The material sequenced was PBMCs or a T cell subset sorted from them (not recorded which). The receptor's source is an adult woman who had mild COVID-19 (a few samples of this study predate the infection). Cell type and time point are not known. CDR3 residues: CASSWGGSTDTQYF. Written as DNA, the CDR3 is TGTGCCAGCAGCTGGGGCGGTAGCACAGATACGCAGTATTTT.